This TCR beta chain was profiled in a study of response to subunit inactivated influenza vaccine. Overall study results and limits: Authors proposed each seasonal influenza vaccination draws in few new T cells.

Trimming stripped 5 bases from V and 1 base from J, with 6 bases between. Germline values: CDR1 SGHAT, CDR2 FQNNGV. The CDR3 runs 13 residues. At least ten counts were recorded for this clonotype. Antigen specificity is unknown. TCRdb itself ran the RT-PCR reads through MiXCR, one entry per CDR3 protein. The data show under 550,000 distinct CDR3 sequences, with less than 8% seen just once and 10% to 15% held by the top ten. The specimen comprised PBMCs from blood, sampled 23 to 25 months after vaccination. The sequence was obtained from a man between 50 and 70 years old who received an inactivated influenza vaccine. The chain uses TRBV11-2 and TRBJ1-3, with no clear D. In DNA, the CDR3 is TGTGCCAGCAGCCTGACATCTGGAAACACCATATATTTT. Translating gives CASSLTSGNTIYF.